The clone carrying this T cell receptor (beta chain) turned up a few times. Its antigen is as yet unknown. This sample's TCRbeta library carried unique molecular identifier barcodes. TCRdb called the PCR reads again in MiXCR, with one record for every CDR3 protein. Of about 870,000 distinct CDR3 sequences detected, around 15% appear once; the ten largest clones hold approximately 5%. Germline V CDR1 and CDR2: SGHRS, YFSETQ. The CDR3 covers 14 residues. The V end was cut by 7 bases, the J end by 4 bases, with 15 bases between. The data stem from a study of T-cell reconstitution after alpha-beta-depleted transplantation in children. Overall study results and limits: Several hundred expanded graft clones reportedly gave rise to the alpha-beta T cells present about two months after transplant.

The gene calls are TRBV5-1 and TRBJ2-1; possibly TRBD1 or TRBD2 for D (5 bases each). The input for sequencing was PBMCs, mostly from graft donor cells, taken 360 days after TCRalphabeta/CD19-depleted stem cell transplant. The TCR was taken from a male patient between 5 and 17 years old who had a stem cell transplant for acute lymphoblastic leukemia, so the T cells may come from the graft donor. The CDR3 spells CASRGGYGYNEQFF. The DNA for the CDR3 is TGCGCCAGCCGTGGGGGTTATGGGTACAATGAGCAGTTCTTC.